This T cell receptor beta chain appears in the sequencing data of a study of blood T cells in healthy people across ages. V was trimmed by 1 base and J by 0 bases, leaving 12 bases between them. CDR3 length equals 16 residues. The germline V gene has CDR1 SGHTA and CDR2 FQGNSA. A second about 6 to 12 cycle PCR used barcoded and J-beta primers. TCRdb re-called the 5' RACE reads through MiXCR, storing one row per CDR3 protein. The repertoire holds 550,000 to 700,000 distinct CDR3 sequences, roughly 28% seen once, with around 20% in the top ten. Material: blood. V usage is TRBV7-2 and J usage is TRBJ1-2; D is perhaps TRBD1 (5 bases). This receptor was obtained from an older woman in good health. Here the CDR3 DNA reads TGTGCCAGCAGCTTAGATGCGGGGCGAGCTAACTATGGCTACACCTTC. Translating gives CASSLDAGRANYGYTF.